The 27 T cell receptor beta chains below all came from one sample that was sequenced in a study of CD8+ T cells in alopecia areata. Isolated RNA was reverse transcribed into cDNA used as the sequencing template. The method was immunoSEQ multiplex PCR; TCRdb's version includes in-frame clones alone and lacks a portion of them. The sample consists of around 50,000 clones, 95% to 97% of them appearing once. Material: CD8+ T cells sorted from blood, obtained at week 0. Receptors were obtained from a human donor with alopecia areata.

The CDR3 here is CASSLQGGPYEQYF. The CDR3 nucleotides read TGTGCCAGTAGTCTCCAGGGCGGTCCCTACGAGCAGTACTTC. The chain links TRBV19 to TRBJ2-7; D perhaps matches TRBD1 (5 bases). The CDR3 runs to 14 residues. CDR1 is LNHDA and CDR2 is SQIVND in the germline V gene (reference sequence). V was trimmed by 5 bases and J by 2 bases, leaving 13 bases between them.

The chain links TRBV10-3 to TRBJ2-3; D not resolved. Germline CDR1 is ENHRY and CDR2 is SYGVKD. V gave up 0 bases and J gave up 0 bases, with 7 bases separating them. This CDR3 contains 15 residues. Here the CDR3 reads CAISESAASTDTQYF. The CDR3 DNA is TGTGCCATCAGTGAGTCTGCGGCTAGCACAGATACGCAGTATTTT.

The chain links TRBV7-9 to TRBJ2-7; no firm D call. V lost 10 bases and J lost 5, with 12 bases in between. Germline V gene sequence: CDR1 SEHNR, CDR2 FQNEAQ (reference sequence). The CDR3 loop spans 11 amino acids. The CDR3 region is CATTGEHEQYF. In DNA form, the CDR3 reads TGTGCCACTACCGGCGAGCACGAGCAGTACTTC. Using reference TRBV7-9 and TRBJ2-7 for the parts outside the CDR3, the full variable domain is DTGVSQNPRHKITKRGQNVTFRCDPISEHNRLYWYRQTLGQGPEFLTYFQNEAQLEKSRLLSDRFSAERPKGSFSTLEIQRTEQGDSAMYLCATTGEHEQYFGPGTRLTVT.

The chain combines TRBV4-1 with TRBJ1-1, with 7 positions matching TRBD1. Germline-derived CDR1 and CDR2 are MGHRA and YSYEKL. V gave up 3 bases and J gave up 3 bases; unmatched junction bases: 1. The CDR3 extends over 13 amino acids. The CDR3 DNA reads as TGCGCCAGCAGCCATCAGGGGGACACTGAAGCTTTCTTT. It yields the protein CASSHQGDTEAFF.

V is TRBV13 and J is TRBJ1-4; the D is unclear. The CDR3 extends over 15 amino acids. V lost 3 bases and J lost 3, with 11 bases in between. Germline V gives CDR1 PRHDT, CDR2 FYEKMQ (reference sequence). Here the CDR3 DNA reads TGTGCCAGCAGCTTTAGCGGGGAGGCTAATGAAAAACTGTTTTTT. This codes for CASSFSGEANEKLFF.

The rearrangement joins TRBV7-9 to TRBJ2-1, with a possible D match to TRBD2 (6 bases). There are 19 residues in the CDR3. Between the trimmed V and J ends, which lost 4 bases and 0 bases, there was a span of 22 bases. Looked up from germline, CDR1 is SEHNR and CDR2 is FQNEAQ (reference sequence). As DNA, the CDR3 is TGTGCCAGCAGCTCTGGGGGACTCCGAACTAGATTCTCCTACAATGAGCAGTTCTTC. Translated, it gives CASSSGGLRTRFSYNEQFF.

This clone was detected only once. The same CDR3 also results from other DNA sequences found in this sample. The chain is built from TRBV4-1 and TRBJ2-2; 8 bases map to TRBD1. V shed 4 bases, J shed 4 bases, and the junction held 2 bases outside the gene matches. The CDR3 contains 14 residues. From germline, CDR1 is MGHRA and CDR2 YSYEKL. The chain's CDR3 is CASSPDRATGELFF. The CDR3, as DNA: TGCGCCAGCAGCCCGGACAGGGCCACCGGGGAGCTGTTTTTT.

The V and J genes are TRBV5-1 and TRBJ2-5; weak D call: TRBD2 (6 bases). The V gene lost 0 bases and the J gene lost 5 bases, with 20 bases spanning the gap. Germline lookup yields CDR1 SGHRS and CDR2 YFSETQ. The CDR3 has 17 amino acids. DNA of the CDR3: TGCGCCAGCAGCTTGGCGATGTTGGCGGGGCTGGGGGAGACCCAGTACTTC. Translated: CASSLAMLAGLGETQYF.

The chain employs TRBV14 and TRBJ2-2; TRBD2 might be the D (6 bases). The ends were cut back, 3 bases at V and 5 bases at J, with 10 bases in the middle. This CDR3 contains 14 residues. The germline V gene has CDR1 SGHDN and CDR2 FVKESK. The CDR3 reads CASSHAAGTGELFF. CDR3 sequence (DNA): TGTGCCAGCAGCCACGCTGCGGGGACCGGGGAGCTGTTTTTT.

This chain connects TRBV18 to TRBJ2-1; the D gene is possibly TRBD1 (5 bases). The germline V gene encodes CDR1 KGHSH and CDR2 LQKENI. CDR3 length: 16 residues. V was cut by 4 bases and J by 4 bases, with 17 bases left in between. The DNA for the CDR3 is TGTGCCAGCTCACTTAACTCAGGGCCTGGGTACAATGAGCAGTTCTTC. It encodes CASSLNSGPGYNEQFF.

The CDR3 DNA sequence: TGTGCCAGCGTAGCGGGGCGGAGAAATGAGCAGTTCTTC. Translation gives CASVAGRRNEQFF. The J gene is TRBJ2-1, the V gene TRBV7-9; 8 bases are a match to TRBD2. Losses at the gene ends were 8 bases for V and 7 bases for J; bases not matched to a gene: 7. This CDR3 contains 13 residues. Germline V gene lookup returns CDR1 SEHNR and CDR2 FQNEAQ (reference sequence).

The chain uses TRBV9 and TRBJ2-5; D not certain. CDR1 is SGDLS, CDR2 YYNGEE, per germline. The V end was cut by 3 bases, the J end by 5 bases, with 11 bases between. The CDR3 sequence is 13 residues long. CDR3 loop: CASSAWNWETQYF. The CDR3, as DNA: TGTGCCAGCAGCGCTTGGAACTGGGAGACCCAGTACTTC.

The genes are TRBV19 and TRBJ2-1; 8 bases map to TRBD1. The CDR3 covers 15 residues. J lost 0 bases, V lost 5 bases, and 3 bases had no gene match. CDR1 is LNHDA, CDR2 SQIVND, per germline (reference sequence). The CDR3 is CASSLTGGSYNEQFF. The CDR3 bases are TGTGCCAGTAGTCTTACAGGGGGCTCCTACAATGAGCAGTTCTTC.

The gene calls are TRBV4-1 and TRBJ1-4; a weak D match, TRBD1 (5 bases). The CDR3 sequence is 15 residues long. V was cut by 0 bases and J by 7 bases, with 12 bases left in between. CDR1 is MGHRA, CDR2 YSYEKL, per germline. CDR3 in DNA: TGCGCCAGCAGCCAAGAAACAGGATCCTTTGAAAAACTGTTTTTT. It yields the protein CASSQETGSFEKLFF.

The chain links TRBV6-4 to TRBJ2-1, with 9 bases matching TRBD2. The CDR3 consists of 17 residues. Germline loops: CDR1 MRHNA, CDR2 SNTAGT. Germline trimming cut 0 bases from V and 2 bases from J; bases unmatched to any gene: 5. The CDR3 sequence: CASSDSAGGGAYNEQFF. CDR3 sequence (DNA): TGTGCCAGCAGTGACTCAGCTGGCGGGGGGGCCTACAATGAGCAGTTCTTC.

The chain uses TRBV7-2 and TRBJ2-5; tentatively, D is TRBD2 (5 bases). This CDR3 contains 14 residues. Germline CDR1 SGHTA, CDR2 FQGNSA. Trimming took 3 bases from V and 1 from J, leaving 9 bases between them. The CDR3 DNA is TGTGCCAGCAGCTTCGGAGGTCCCCAAGAGACCCAGTACTTC. It specifies CASSFGGPQETQYF.

This chain links TRBV5-5 with TRBJ2-2; D is undetermined. Trimming shortened V by 4 bases and J by 5 bases, and 12 bases separated the two germline ends. From germline, CDR1 is SGHKS and CDR2 YYEKEE (reference sequence). The CDR3 covers 14 residues. In DNA form, the CDR3 reads TGTGCCAGCAGCCCCAGAATGGGGACCGGGGAGCTGTTTTTT. Translating it yields CASSPRMGTGELFF.

This chain connects TRBV29-1 to TRBJ1-3; D ambiguous. The V gene's germline CDR1 is SQVTM and CDR2 ANQGSEA. Trimming shortened V by 0 bases and J by 2 bases, and 11 bases separated the two germline ends. The CDR3 covers 15 residues. The CDR3: CSVEDETPAGNTIYF. DNA of the CDR3: TGCAGCGTTGAAGACGAAACACCCGCTGGAAACACCATATATTTT.

This clone was seen just once. The chain carries TRBV6-5 and TRBJ2-5; D gene uncertain. Trimming took off 6 bases at V and 4 bases at J, with 6 bases between the two ends. The CDR3 is 11 residues long. The germline V gene has CDR1 MNHEY and CDR2 SVGAGI. The CDR3 loop is CASSYRETQYF. In DNA, the CDR3 is TGTGCCAGCAGCTATAGAGAGACCCAGTACTTC.

The rearrangement uses TRBV29-1 and TRBJ1-1; tentative D call: TRBD1 (5 bases). The CDR3 has 12 residues. Looked up from germline, CDR1 is SQVTM and CDR2 is ANQGSEA. Trimming took off 7 bases at V and 4 bases at J, with 13 bases between the two ends. CDR3 coding DNA: TGCAGCGCGCAGGGAGGGAGCACTGAAGCTTTCTTT. Protein: CSAQGGSTEAFF.

V gene TRBV7-9 combines with J gene TRBJ2-7; the match to TRBD1 covers 10 bases. The CDR3 length is 15 residues. Unmatched junction bases numbered 3, after V lost 1 base and J lost 3 bases. Germline values: CDR1 SEHNR, CDR2 FQNEAQ (reference sequence). The CDR3 spells CASSLEDRGVYEQYF. CDR3 nucleotides: TGTGCCAGCAGCTTAGAGGACAGGGGGGTCTACGAGCAGTACTTC. The full variable domain, rest sourced from reference TRBV7-9 and TRBJ2-7, is DTGVSQNPRHKITKRGQNVTFRCDPISEHNRLYWYRQTLGQGPEFLTYFQNEAQLEKSRLLSDRFSAERPKGSFSTLEIQRTEQGDSAMYLCASSLEDRGVYEQYFGPGTRLTVT.

The chain carries TRBV10-1 and TRBJ2-7; the match to TRBD1 covers 7 bases. The CDR3 has 13 amino acids. Trimming at V came to 6 bases and at J to 7 bases, leaving 9 bases not matched to a gene. The germline gives CDR1 WNHNN, CDR2 SYGVQD (reference sequence). CDR3 sequence: CASSGRQGMEQYF. As DNA, the CDR3 is TGCGCCAGCAGCGGTCGACAGGGAATGGAGCAGTACTTC.

The chain employs TRBV28 and TRBJ2-5; 11 positions match TRBD2. CDR3 size: 16 residues. J gave up 5 bases and V 4 bases, and 9 bases lay outside the gene matches. CDR1 and CDR2 (germline): MDHEN, SYDVKM. CDR3 in amino acids: CASSSLTSGVGETQYF. DNA of the CDR3: TGTGCCAGCAGTTCGTTGACTAGCGGGGTAGGGGAGACCCAGTACTTC.

The chain has TRBV23-1 and TRBJ2-2, with 10 bases matching TRBD2. TRBV23-1 falls under the ORF class, with uncertain function. The CDR3 runs 19 residues. Unmatched junction bases numbered 11, after V lost 4 bases and J lost 0 bases. The chain's CDR3 is CASSRRGLAGATNTGELFF. The CDR3 DNA sequence: TGCGCCAGCAGTCGGAGGGGGCTAGCGGGGGCCACGAACACCGGGGAGCTGTTTTTT.

The rearrangement uses TRBV6-5 and TRBJ2-7, with unresolved D. Trimming removed 6 bases from V and 3 bases from J, with 9 bases in between. This CDR3 contains 12 residues. Germline V gene sequence: CDR1 MNHEY, CDR2 SVGAGI. The CDR3 region has the DNA TGTGCCAGCAGCCTGTATATCTACGAGCAGTACTTC. Protein sequence: CASSLYIYEQYF.

CDR3 loop: CASSQEGRGSVGELFF. The CDR3 DNA follows: TGCGCCAGCAGCCAAGAGGGCAGGGGGTCGGTCGGGGAGCTGTTTTTT. V usage is TRBV4-1 and J usage is TRBJ2-2; 7 nucleotides agree with TRBD1. V trimming: 0 bases; J trimming: 7 bases; junction bases outside the gene matches: 8. Looked up from germline, CDR1 is MGHRA and CDR2 is YSYEKL. CDR3 length: 16 amino acids.

The rearrangement uses TRBV29-1 and TRBJ2-4; D is possibly TRBD2 (6 bases). Trimming took 7 bases from V and 6 from J, leaving 16 bases between them. Germline V gene data show CDR1 as SQVTM and CDR2 as ANQGSEA. CDR3 length: 13 amino acids. CDR3 sequence reads: CSAGVKGRNIQYF. CDR3 sequence (DNA): TGCAGCGCGGGGGTGAAGGGCAGAAACATTCAGTACTTC.